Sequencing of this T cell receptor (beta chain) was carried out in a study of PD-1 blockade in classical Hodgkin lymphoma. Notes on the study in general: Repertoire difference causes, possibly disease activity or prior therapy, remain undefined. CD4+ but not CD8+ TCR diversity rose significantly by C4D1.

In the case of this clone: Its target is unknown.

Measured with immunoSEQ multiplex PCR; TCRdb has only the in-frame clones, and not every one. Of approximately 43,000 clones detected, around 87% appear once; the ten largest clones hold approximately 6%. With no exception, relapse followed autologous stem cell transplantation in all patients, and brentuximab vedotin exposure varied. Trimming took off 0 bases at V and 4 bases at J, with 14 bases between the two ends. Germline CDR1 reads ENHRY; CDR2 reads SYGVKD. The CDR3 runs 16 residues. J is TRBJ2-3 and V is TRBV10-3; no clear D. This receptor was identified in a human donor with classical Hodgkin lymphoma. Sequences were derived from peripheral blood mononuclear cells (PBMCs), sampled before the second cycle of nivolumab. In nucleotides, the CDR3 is TGTGCCATCAGTGAGTCGGGCAGTTCTCCCCCAGATACGCAGTATTTT. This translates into CAISESGSSPPDTQYF.